This TCR beta chain was recovered during a study of control samples from healthy donors and cancer patients. V was clipped by 2 bases and J by 7 bases, with 17 bases between them. The CDR3 runs to 15 residues. Germline loops: CDR1 MNHEY, CDR2 SVGAGI. Sequenced by immunoSEQ multiplex PCR; TCRdb stores in-frame clones only, minus some. The repertoire holds around 28,000 clones, with approximately 87% as singletons. This receptor was identified in a woman in her thirties or forties with lung cancer. Material for sequencing was PBMCs. J is TRBJ1-2 and V is TRBV6-5; a weak D match, TRBD1 (5 bases). CDR3 sequence (DNA): TGTGCCAGCAGTTACACCTCAGGGTCATCGGGTGGCTACACCTTC. Amino acids: CASSYTSGSSGGYTF.